Shown below are 30 T cell receptor beta chains from a single sample sequenced in a study of neoadjuvant anti-PD-1 for oral cavity cancer. Time point specified: after neoadjuvant nivolumab, at surgical resection. Here immunoSEQ multiplex PCR was the method, and the copy in TCRdb shows in-frame clones only, minus some. The sample lists about 13,000 clones; roughly two thirds were seen once. The sample was PBMCs, taken after nivolumab (anti-PD-1) treatment. The receptors originated from a person aged 35-80 years with oral cavity squamous cell carcinoma.

V gene TRBV5-6 combines with J gene TRBJ2-1; 12 bases match TRBD2. CDR3 length: 15 amino acids. From germline, CDR1 is SGHDT and CDR2 YYEEEE. The ends lost 2 bases at V and 9 bases at J; junction bases unmatched: 6. CDR3 sequence: CASSLLAGGIVEQFF. CDR3 nucleotide sequence: TGTGCCAGCAGCTTACTAGCGGGAGGTATAGTTGAGCAGTTCTTC.

This clone is labeled as medium-sized. The CDR3 DNA is TGCAGTGTCCGGGGGGTCGGCTACACCTTC. Translating it yields CSVRGVGYTF. This sequence joins TRBV20-1 and TRBJ1-2; TRBD1 might be the D (5 bases). Trimming removed 7 bases from V and 8 bases from J, with 11 bases in between. Germline V gene sequence: CDR1 DFQATT, CDR2 SNEGSKA (reference sequence). The CDR3 is 10 residues long.

This clone was seen only a few times. The chain recombines TRBV28 with TRBJ2-7, with 10 bases identical to TRBD2. The CDR3 has 16 residues. The germline gives CDR1 MDHEN, CDR2 SYDVKM. The V gene end was trimmed by 3 bases and the J gene end by 2 bases; junction bases not matched to a gene: 7. CDR3: CASSFPPAGGPYEQYF. The CDR3 bases are TGTGCCAGCAGTTTCCCTCCAGCGGGAGGGCCCTACGAGCAGTACTTC.

This chain uses TRBV27 with TRBJ2-2; no clear D gene. Trimming left V 2 bases short and J 6 bases short, with 16 bases between. CDR3 length: 16 amino acids. The V gene's germline CDR1 is MNHEY and CDR2 SMNVEV (reference sequence). The CDR3 region is CASSLPGSGLAGELFF. The DNA of the CDR3 is TGTGCCAGCAGTTTACCCGGTTCAGGCTTGGCCGGGGAGCTGTTTTTT.

V gene TRBV29-1 combines with J gene TRBJ1-1; no clear D. V was pared by 3 bases and J by 5 bases, with 4 bases between. Germline V lookup: CDR1 SQVTM, CDR2 ANQGSEA. The CDR3 runs to 10 residues. CDR3 in amino acids: CSVDHTEAFF. The CDR3 region has the DNA TGCAGCGTTGACCATACTGAAGCTTTCTTT.

The chain combines TRBV9 with TRBJ2-3, with a tentative D call TRBD1 (6 bases). The CDR3 spans 14 residues. Germline CDR1 SGDLS, CDR2 YYNGEE. Trimming removed 0 bases at V and 5 bases at J, with 10 bases between. The CDR3 sequence is CASSVGQGQDTQYF. CDR3 bases: TGTGCCAGCAGCGTAGGCCAGGGACAAGATACGCAGTATTTT.

V is TRBV29-1 and J is TRBJ2-1, with D possibly being TRBD2 (6 bases). The germline V gene encodes CDR1 SQVTM and CDR2 ANQGSEA. This CDR3 comprises 14 residues. V lost 1 base and J lost 6, with 13 bases in between. This chain's CDR3 is CSVEAQTSLNEQFF. CDR3 DNA sequence: TGCAGCGTTGAAGCCCAAACTAGCCTCAATGAGCAGTTCTTC.

This clone was counted a few times. This chain joins TRBV27 and TRBJ1-1, with 9 bases lining up with TRBD1. Trimming cost V 5 bases and J 8 bases; bases outside gene matches: 6. Germline CDR1 and CDR2: MNHEY and SMNVEV (reference sequence). The CDR3 is made up of 13 amino acids. This CDR3 is CASSPGQGIEAFF. In nucleotides, the CDR3 is TGTGCCAGCAGTCCCGGACAGGGGATCGAAGCTTTCTTT.

The V call is TRBV27, the J call TRBJ1-5; D perhaps matches TRBD1 (5 bases). Germline-derived CDR1 and CDR2 are MNHEY and SMNVEV (reference sequence). V lost 3 bases, J lost 0 bases, and 6 bases lay in between. The CDR3 loop spans 14 amino acids. CDR3: CASSLQGSNQPQHF. CDR3 in DNA: TGTGCCAGCAGTTTGCAGGGTAGCAATCAGCCCCAGCATTTT.

The chain couples TRBV6-6 to TRBJ1-1, with D hard to call. This CDR3 contains 12 residues. CDR1 and CDR2 (germline): MNHNY, SVGAGI (reference sequence). V lost 8 bases to trimming and J lost 7 bases, with 14 bases between them. CDR3: CASGERVSEAFF. DNA for the CDR3: TGTGCCAGCGGAGAAAGGGTGAGTGAAGCTTTCTTT.

This clone has only a few counts. The V gene is TRBV30, the J gene TRBJ1-1, with 9 positions matching TRBD1. Trimming took 6 bases from V and 0 from J; bases not matched to a gene: 8. This CDR3 has 15 amino acids. Germline CDR1 and CDR2: GTSNPN and SVGIG (reference sequence). Here the CDR3 DNA reads TGTGCCTGCGACCGGGACAGGGTAATGAACACTGAAGCTTTCTTT. Translated, it gives CACDRDRVMNTEAFF.

This clone was found once. This chain joins TRBV6-5 and TRBJ1-3; D may be TRBD1 (6 bases). The V gene lost 8 bases and the J gene lost 2 bases, with 16 bases spanning the gap. This CDR3 is built from 15 residues. CDR1 and CDR2 (germline): MNHEY, SVGAGI. The CDR3 region is CASLRGLGAGNTIYF. The CDR3 DNA reads as TGTGCCAGCCTTCGGGGGCTTGGGGCTGGAAACACCATATATTTT.

This clone came up a few times. The chain recombines TRBV7-9 with TRBJ1-5, with D possibly matching TRBD1 (5 bases). The CDR3 covers 14 residues. V was clipped by 4 bases and J by 6 bases, with 13 bases between them. Germline CDR1 SEHNR, CDR2 FQNEAQ (reference sequence). The CDR3 sequence: CASSSGPGTQPQHF. The CDR3 DNA is TGTGCCAGCAGCTCGGGCCCGGGGACTCAGCCCCAGCATTTT.

The chain has TRBV7-8 and TRBJ1-5; the match to TRBD1 covers 8 bases. The length of the CDR3 is 16 residues. Germline CDR1 SGHVS, CDR2 FQNEAQ. Trimming removed 1 base from V and 7 bases from J; junction bases left unmatched: 9. This CDR3 reads CASSLGARGPRQPQHF. The CDR3 DNA reads as TGTGCCAGCAGCTTAGGCGCCAGGGGGCCGAGGCAGCCCCAGCATTTT.

The gene calls are TRBV7-8 and TRBJ2-4; D call uncertain. Per the germline V gene, CDR1 is SGHVS and CDR2 is FQNEAQ. V lost 5 bases to trimming and J lost 6 bases, with 11 bases between them. The CDR3 spans 13 residues. DNA for the CDR3: TGTGCCAGCAGCCCCCGCCACTTAAACATTCAGTACTTC. Amino acid sequence: CASSPRHLNIQYF.

The V and J genes are TRBV19 and TRBJ2-7; D is perhaps TRBD2 (5 bases). This CDR3 has 12 residues. Trimming cost V 7 bases and J 5 bases, with 12 bases left between them. The germline CDR1 and CDR2 sequences are LNHDA and SQIVND (reference sequence). DNA for the CDR3: TGTGCCAGTATCGGCGACGGGGACGAGCAGTACTTC. Its protein is CASIGDGDEQYF. Full variable domain (remainder filled in from reference TRBV19 and TRBJ2-7): DGGITQSPKYLFRKEGQNVTLSCEQNLNHDAMYWYRQDPGQGLRLIYYSQIVNDFQKGDIAEGYSVSREKKESFPLTVTSAQKNPTAFYLCASIGDGDEQYFGPGTRLTVT.

This chain uses TRBV7-3 with TRBJ2-2; D remains unclear. The CDR3 has 12 residues. The germline CDR1 and CDR2 sequences are SGHTA and FQGTGA. V dropped 2 bases and J dropped 7 bases, with 5 bases sitting between them. The CDR3 coding sequence is TGTGCCAGCAGCTTAGGTAGCGGGGAGCTGTTTTTT. It encodes CASSLGSGELFF.

The chain links TRBV30 to TRBJ1-1, with no clear D. The CDR3 covers 13 residues. CDR1 and CDR2 from the germline V gene are GTSNPN and SVGIG (reference sequence). V was trimmed by 0 bases and J by 4 bases, leaving 9 bases between them. The chain's CDR3 is CAWSVGGGTEAFF. The DNA for the CDR3 is TGTGCCTGGAGTGTCGGAGGCGGCACTGAAGCTTTCTTT.

The chain uses TRBV7-3 and TRBJ2-3, with 12 positions matching TRBD2. The V segment lost 2 bases and the J segment 0 bases; nucleotides outside the gene matches: 0. CDR1 and CDR2 from the germline V gene are SGHTA and FQGTGA. The CDR3 is 16 residues long. The CDR3 spells CASSLGTSGSTDTQYF. CDR3 nucleotides: TGTGCCAGCAGCTTAGGGACTAGCGGGAGCACAGATACGCAGTATTTT.

The rearrangement links TRBV5-1 to TRBJ2-1; 10 bases map to TRBD2. The ends lost 4 bases at V and 6 bases at J; junction bases unmatched: 7. The CDR3 runs to 15 residues. Germline-derived CDR1 and CDR2 are SGHRS and YFSETQ. The CDR3 here is CASSTSSGSFNEQFF. The DNA of the CDR3 is TGCGCCAGCAGCACCTCTAGCGGGAGTTTCAATGAGCAGTTCTTC.

The chain links TRBV7-9 to TRBJ2-7; possible D gene TRBD1, 5 bases. This CDR3 comprises 15 residues. The ends were cut back, 2 bases at V and 5 bases at J, with 16 bases in the middle. CDR1 is SEHNR and CDR2 is FQNEAQ in the germline V gene (reference sequence). CDR3 DNA: TGTGCCAGCAGCTTAAATAGTCCAGGGATTAACGAGCAGTACTTC. Its translation: CASSLNSPGINEQYF.

This chain connects TRBV5-1 to TRBJ1-4; tentative D call: TRBD1 (5 bases). The germline CDR1 and CDR2 sequences are SGHRS and YFSETQ. The CDR3 is 14 amino acids. V lost 1 base, J lost 4 bases, and 8 bases lay in between. The CDR3 region is CASSLRGSNEKLFF. The CDR3 DNA reads TGCGCCAGCAGCTTGAGGGGAAGTAATGAAAAACTGTTTTTT.

This clone was detected only a few times. CDR3 protein: CASSPLATEAFF. Written as DNA, the CDR3 is TGTGCCAGCAGCCCCTTGGCCACTGAAGCTTTCTTT. This chain joins TRBV13 and TRBJ1-1; D uncertain. Trimming removed 5 bases at V and 4 bases at J, with 8 bases between. This CDR3 region has 12 residues. Germline-derived CDR1 and CDR2 are PRHDT and FYEKMQ (reference sequence). Using reference TRBV13 and TRBJ1-1 for the parts outside the CDR3, the full variable domain is AAGVIQSPRHLIKEKRETATLKCYPIPRHDTVYWYQQGPGQDPQFLISFYEKMQSDKGSIPDRFSAQQFSDYHSELNMSSLELGDSALYFCASSPLATEAFFGQGTRLTVV.

This rearrangement joins TRBV27 to TRBJ2-2; TRBD2 matches at 11 bases. V was pared by 6 bases and J by 4 bases, with 4 bases of the junction left unmatched. Germline-derived CDR1 and CDR2 are MNHEY and SMNVEV (reference sequence). CDR3 length: 15 amino acids. The CDR3 region is CASRRGLAATGELFF. DNA of the CDR3: TGTGCCAGCAGGCGGGGACTAGCGGCCACCGGGGAGCTGTTTTTT.

The rearrangement uses TRBV5-1 and TRBJ1-1, with TRBD1 identical over 11 bases. The CDR3 has 16 residues. Germline CDR1 SGHRS, CDR2 YFSETQ. Losses at the gene ends were 4 bases for V and 3 bases for J; bases not matched to a gene: 8. CDR3 residues: CASSEGQGVMYTEAFF. The CDR3 nucleotides read TGCGCCAGCAGCGAGGGACAGGGGGTAATGTACACTGAAGCTTTCTTT.

This chain links TRBV7-8 with TRBJ1-3, with 7 bases fitting TRBD1. V was clipped by 3 bases and J by 0 bases; unmatched bases: 14. The germline gives CDR1 SGHVS, CDR2 FQNEAQ. The CDR3 has 19 amino acids. Written as DNA, the CDR3 is TGTGCCAGCAGCTTTCCACAACGAACAGGGGTGCGCTCTGGAAACACCATATATTTT. It translates to CASSFPQRTGVRSGNTIYF.

In DNA form, the CDR3 reads TGTGCCATCACTCCCGGGACAGGAATCTACAATGAGCAGTTCTTC. This sequence encodes CAITPGTGIYNEQFF. The chain joins TRBV10-3 to TRBJ2-1, with 8 bases matching TRBD1. The CDR3 totals 15 residues. The V gene end was trimmed by 7 bases and the J gene end by 3 bases; junction bases not matched to a gene: 8. Per germline, CDR1 ENHRY and CDR2 SYGVKD.

The sample holds a few counts of this clone. The chain couples TRBV10-2 to TRBJ1-4; perhaps TRBD1 as D (6 bases). V gave up 1 base and J gave up 10 bases, with 16 bases separating them. CDR3 length equals 15 residues. From germline, CDR1 is WSHSY and CDR2 SAAADI. Here the CDR3 reads CASSELGQISGKLFF. For the CDR3, the DNA is TGCGCCAGCAGTGAGTTGGGACAAATATCGGGAAAACTGTTTTTT.

The V call is TRBV6-5, the J call TRBJ2-3; 9 bases align to TRBD1. The germline gives CDR1 MNHEY, CDR2 SVGAGI. Trimming at V came to 5 bases and at J to 7 bases, leaving 10 bases not matched to a gene. The CDR3 runs to 15 residues. The CDR3 coding sequence is TGTGCCAGCAGTATGGGACAGGGAAACACGAATACGCAGTATTTT. This sequence encodes CASSMGQGNTNTQYF.

The rearrangement joins TRBV10-3 to TRBJ1-3; TRBD1 agrees at 7 bases. The germline V gene encodes CDR1 ENHRY and CDR2 SYGVKD. The CDR3 has 16 residues. V trimming: 6 bases; J trimming: 0 bases; junction bases outside the gene matches: 8. The DNA for the CDR3 is TGTGCCATCAGCGACTTCGACAGGGTCTCTGGAAACACCATATATTTT. It yields the protein CAISDFDRVSGNTIYF.